A single sample gave rise to the 18 T cell receptor beta chains below, sequenced in a study of blood T cell repertoires in COVID-19. Method: immunoSEQ multiplex PCR; TCRdb's copy keeps in-frame clones and lacks some. There are 150,000 to 200,000 clones in the sample; 70% to 90% occur only once, and under 3.5% lies in the top ten. Sequencing was performed on peripheral blood. The receptors stem from a woman older than 75 with COVID-19, enrolled during active disease.

The table lists this clone with a count of one. CDR3 DNA sequence: TGTGCCAGCAGCTCACGCGGATACGAGCAGTACTTC. Translating gives CASSSRGYEQYF. This chain connects TRBV7-2 to TRBJ2-7; no clear D. The CDR3 is 12 residues long. V shed 4 bases and J shed 4 bases, with 8 bases lying between them. Germline loops: CDR1 SGHTA, CDR2 FQGNSA. Full variable domain (outside the CDR3, taken from reference TRBV7-2 and TRBJ2-7): GAGVSQSPSNKVTEKGKDVELRCDPISGHTALYWYRQSLGQGLEFLIYFQGNSAPDKSGLPSDRFSAERTGGSVSTLTIQRTQQEDSAVYLCASSSRGYEQYFGPGTRLTVT.

The gene calls are TRBV27 and TRBJ1-2; TRBD1 matches 7 bases. This CDR3 region has 13 residues. Germline CDR1 is MNHEY and CDR2 is SMNVEV (reference sequence). Trimming cost V 10 bases and J 5 bases; bases outside gene matches: 10. The CDR3 is CATSRQGRYGYTF. CDR3 bases: TGTGCCACCTCCCGACAGGGAAGGTATGGCTACACCTTC.

This chain uses TRBV5-1 with TRBJ1-2; TRBD1 agrees at 7 bases. The V gene's germline CDR1 is SGHRS and CDR2 YFSETQ. This CDR3 is built from 16 residues. Trimming at V came to 2 bases and at J to 0 bases, leaving 7 bases not matched to a gene. CDR3 nucleotide sequence: TGCGCCAGCAGCTTCTTCCGACAGGGCACTAACTATGGCTACACCTTC. Translation gives CASSFFRQGTNYGYTF.

This clone was observed once. CDR3 DNA: TGTGCCAGCACTGGACACCGGGGAAACACCATATATTTT. The encoded protein is CASTGHRGNTIYF. The chain couples TRBV6-5 to TRBJ1-3; a weak D match, TRBD1 (5 bases). The CDR3 has 13 residues. From germline, CDR1 is MNHEY and CDR2 SVGAGI. V gave up 7 bases and J gave up 4 bases, with 11 bases separating them.

The rearrangement joins TRBV6-5 to TRBJ1-3, with 8 bases fitting TRBD1. V lost 8 bases to trimming and J lost 1 base; unmatched junction nucleotides: 7. CDR3 length: 15 residues. Germline CDR1 MNHEY, CDR2 SVGAGI. The chain's CDR3 is CASGPRGLSGNTIYF. The CDR3 bases are TGTGCCAGCGGACCCAGGGGGCTTTCTGGAAACACCATATATTTT.

The chain links TRBV19 to TRBJ1-6, with 10 positions matching TRBD1. Germline loops: CDR1 LNHDA, CDR2 SQIVND (reference sequence). Germline trimming cut 2 bases from V and 3 bases from J; bases unmatched to any gene: 1. This CDR3 has 16 residues. The DNA of the CDR3 is TGTGCCAGTAGTATATGGACAGGGGGCTATAATTCACCCCTCCACTTT. Protein product: CASSIWTGGYNSPLHF.

CDR3: CASETGASYNEQFF. The CDR3 bases are TGTGCCAGCGAGACAGGGGCCTCCTACAATGAGCAGTTCTTC. The chain joins TRBV5-5 to TRBJ2-1; 8 bases map to TRBD1. The CDR3 consists of 14 residues. Germline CDR1 and CDR2: SGHKS and YYEKEE (reference sequence). Losses at the gene ends were 7 bases for V and 0 bases for J; bases not matched to a gene: 3.

The rearrangement joins TRBV19 to TRBJ1-5; 9 nucleotides match TRBD1. Trimming took 5 bases from V and 4 from J; bases not matched to a gene: 9. The CDR3 totals 16 residues. The germline V gene has CDR1 LNHDA and CDR2 SQIVND (reference sequence). CDR3 residues: CASSLLAGQGNQPQHF. The DNA for the CDR3 is TGTGCCAGTAGTCTACTTGCAGGACAGGGGAATCAGCCCCAGCATTTT.

The gene calls are TRBV29-1 and TRBJ1-3; 8 nucleotides agree with TRBD1. V dropped 7 bases and J dropped 4; count of bases not matched to a gene: 6. The CDR3 has 13 amino acids. Germline CDR1 is SQVTM and CDR2 is ANQGSEA. Here the CDR3 DNA reads TGCAGCGCCCGGACAGGGTACGGAAACACCATATATTTT. Translation: CSARTGYGNTIYF.

The rearrangement joins TRBV10-3 to TRBJ1-5; unclear D gene. The CDR3 loop spans 14 amino acids. V lost 1 base, J lost 3 bases, and 7 bases lay in between. CDR1 and CDR2 (germline): ENHRY, SYGVKD. The CDR3 here is CAISEWQFNQPQHF. The DNA for the CDR3 is TGTGCCATCAGTGAGTGGCAGTTCAATCAGCCCCAGCATTTT.

This clone came up a few times. This chain connects TRBV4-2 to TRBJ2-5; no clear D. The CDR3 covers 14 residues. CDR1 and CDR2 from the germline V gene are LGHNA and YNFKEQ. V dropped 0 bases and J dropped 3 bases, with 8 bases sitting between them. The CDR3 bases are TGTGCCAGCAGCCAAGATGCGGTAAAAGAGACCCAGTACTTC. Amino acid sequence: CASSQDAVKETQYF.

CDR3 coding DNA: TGTGCCAGCAGCGCGACTAGCGGGGGCGTGCTTAGCACAGATACGCAGTATTTT. It is translated as CASSATSGGVLSTDTQYF. This chain uses TRBV7-3 with TRBJ2-3; TRBD2 matches 12 bases. The CDR3 is made up of 18 amino acids. The ends lost 5 bases at V and 0 bases at J; junction bases unmatched: 9. CDR1 and CDR2 (germline): SGHTA, FQGTGA.

The V gene is TRBV5-1, the J gene TRBJ2-1; the D is unclear. This CDR3 has 15 amino acids. Germline V gene data show CDR1 as SGHRS and CDR2 as YFSETQ. V dropped 0 bases and J dropped 2 bases, with 9 bases sitting between them. The CDR3 protein is CASSLVGAPYNEQFF. The CDR3 DNA reads as TGCGCCAGCAGCTTGGTGGGCGCTCCCTACAATGAGCAGTTCTTC.

The rearrangement joins TRBV18 to TRBJ2-3; a possible D gene is TRBD1 (5 bases). CDR3 size: 17 residues. Trimming stripped 5 bases from V and 2 bases from J, with 20 bases between. Germline V gene data show CDR1 as KGHSH and CDR2 as LQKENI. CDR3 nucleotides: TGTGCCAGCTCAGCAAACCGGGCTGTCAGGGTCACAGATACGCAGTATTTT. It yields the protein CASSANRAVRVTDTQYF.

The chain combines TRBV25-1 with TRBJ2-1; 8 nucleotides agree with TRBD2. Looked up from germline, CDR1 is MGHDK and CDR2 is SYGVNS. V trimming: 6 bases; J trimming: 1 base; junction bases outside the gene matches: 8. This CDR3 region has 16 residues. The CDR3 is CASRASGGKSYNEQFF. The CDR3 DNA follows: TGTGCCAGCAGAGCCAGCGGGGGAAAGTCCTACAATGAGCAGTTCTTC.

The chain employs TRBV19 and TRBJ2-3; 15 bases line up with TRBD2. The CDR3 runs 14 residues. Germline values: CDR1 LNHDA, CDR2 SQIVND (reference sequence). Germline trimming cut 6 bases from V and 12 bases from J; bases unmatched to any gene: 7. CDR3 sequence reads: CASRVEGLAGGQYF. DNA for the CDR3: TGTGCCAGTAGGGTCGAGGGACTAGCGGGGGGTCAGTATTTT.

The chain joins TRBV11-2 to TRBJ1-6, with D possibly matching TRBD1 (6 bases). The length of the CDR3 is 13 residues. Germline CDR1 and CDR2: SGHAT and FQNNGV. Trimming left V 5 bases short and J 10 bases short, with 12 bases between. The CDR3 DNA sequence: TGTGCCAGCAGCGTCCACAGGGAATCACCCCTCCACTTT. It is translated as CASSVHRESPLHF.

This chain joins TRBV18 and TRBJ2-3, with 10 bases lining up with TRBD1. Germline V gives CDR1 KGHSH, CDR2 LQKENI. This CDR3 region has 15 residues. V gave up 4 bases and J gave up 2 bases; unmatched junction bases: 3. The CDR3 region is CASSQGQGVTDTQYF. The CDR3 DNA reads as TGTGCCAGCTCACAAGGACAGGGGGTCACAGATACGCAGTATTTT.